This T cell receptor (beta chain) was documented in a study of early stage breast cancer tumors. Each sample had two DNA replicates, 0.5 to 0.65 ug blood or about 1.5 ug tissue. Repertoires were generated with immunoSEQ multiplex PCR, while TCRdb's copy carries only in-frame clones and drops some. Among some 58,000 clones, roughly 80% were seen once, and the ten largest hold 3% to 4%. The germline gives CDR1 MNHEY, CDR2 SVGAGI. The CDR3 extends over 12 amino acids. Trimming stripped 5 bases from V and 4 bases from J, with 9 bases between. Sequenced material: blood. This chain joins TRBV6-5 and TRBJ2-7; D is possibly TRBD1 (6 bases). The clonotype comes from a person aged 25 to 39 with breast cancer. The CDR3 DNA reads as TGTGCCAGCAGTCGGGACAAGTACGAGCAGTACTTC. The encoded protein is CASSRDKYEQYF.